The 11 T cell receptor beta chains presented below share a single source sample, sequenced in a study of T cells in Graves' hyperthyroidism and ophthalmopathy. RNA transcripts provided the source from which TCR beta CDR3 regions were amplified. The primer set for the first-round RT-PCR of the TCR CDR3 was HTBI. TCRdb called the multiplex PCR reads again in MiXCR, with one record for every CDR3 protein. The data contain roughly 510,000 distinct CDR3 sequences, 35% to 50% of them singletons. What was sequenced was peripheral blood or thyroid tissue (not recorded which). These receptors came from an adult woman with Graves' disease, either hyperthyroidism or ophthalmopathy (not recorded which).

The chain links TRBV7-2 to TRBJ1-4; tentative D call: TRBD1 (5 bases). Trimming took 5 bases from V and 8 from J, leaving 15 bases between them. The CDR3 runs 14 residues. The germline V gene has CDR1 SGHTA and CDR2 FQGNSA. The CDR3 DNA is TGTGCCAGCAGCCTCGGGAAGGGGAACGAAAAACTGTTTTTT. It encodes CASSLGKGNEKLFF.

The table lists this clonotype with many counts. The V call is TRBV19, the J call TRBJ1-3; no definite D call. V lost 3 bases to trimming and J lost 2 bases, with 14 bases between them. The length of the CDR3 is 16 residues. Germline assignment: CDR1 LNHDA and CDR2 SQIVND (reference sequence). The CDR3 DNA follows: TGTGCCAGTAGTATTCTCTCTGCTGCGGCTGGAAACACCATATATTTT. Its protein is CASSILSAAAGNTIYF. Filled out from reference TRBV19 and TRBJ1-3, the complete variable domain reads DGGITQSPKYLFRKEGQNVTLSCEQNLNHDAMYWYRQDPGQGLRLIYYSQIVNDFQKGDIAEGYSVSREKKESFPLTVTSAQKNPTAFYLCASSILSAAAGNTIYFGEGSWLTVV.

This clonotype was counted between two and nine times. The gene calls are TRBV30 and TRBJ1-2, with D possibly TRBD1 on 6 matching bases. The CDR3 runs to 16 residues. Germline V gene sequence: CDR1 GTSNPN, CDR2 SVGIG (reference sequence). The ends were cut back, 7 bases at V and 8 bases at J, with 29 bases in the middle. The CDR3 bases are TGTGCCTCCCTCGGGCTACAGGGAACCTTTGGAGGGGGCTACACCTTC. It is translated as CASLGLQGTFGGGYTF.

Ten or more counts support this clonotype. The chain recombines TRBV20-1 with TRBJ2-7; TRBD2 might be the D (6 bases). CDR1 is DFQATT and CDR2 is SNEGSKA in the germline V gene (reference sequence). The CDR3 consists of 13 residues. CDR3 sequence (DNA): TGCAGGGGTTCGGGACTGGCTGGCTACGAGCAGTACTTC. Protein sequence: CRGSGLAGYEQYF.

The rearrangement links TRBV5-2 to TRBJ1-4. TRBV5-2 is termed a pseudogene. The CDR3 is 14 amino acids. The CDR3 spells CASNPEATNEKLFF. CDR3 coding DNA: TGTGCCAGCAACCCGGAGGCAACTAATGAAAAACTGTTTTTT.

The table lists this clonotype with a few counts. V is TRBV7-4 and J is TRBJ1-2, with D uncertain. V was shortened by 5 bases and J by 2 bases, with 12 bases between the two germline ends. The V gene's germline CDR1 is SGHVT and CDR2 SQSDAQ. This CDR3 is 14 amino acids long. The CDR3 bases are TGTGCCAGCAGCGTACCGGGATCCAACTATGGCTACACCTTC. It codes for CASSVPGSNYGYTF.

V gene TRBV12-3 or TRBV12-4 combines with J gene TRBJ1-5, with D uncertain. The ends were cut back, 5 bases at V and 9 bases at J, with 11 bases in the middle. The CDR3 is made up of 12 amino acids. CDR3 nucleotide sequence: TGTGCCAGCAGTCCTCGGTTTGGGCCCCAGCATTTT. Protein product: CASSPRFGPQHF.

CDR3 amino acids: CASSGFNYGYTF. The DNA of the CDR3 is TGTGCCAGCAGCGGCTTTAACTATGGCTACACCTTC. V and J are TRBV9 and TRBJ1-2; D gene uncertain. The CDR3 loop spans 12 amino acids. Per germline, CDR1 SGDLS and CDR2 YYNGEE. V lost 3 bases and J lost 1, with 4 bases in between.

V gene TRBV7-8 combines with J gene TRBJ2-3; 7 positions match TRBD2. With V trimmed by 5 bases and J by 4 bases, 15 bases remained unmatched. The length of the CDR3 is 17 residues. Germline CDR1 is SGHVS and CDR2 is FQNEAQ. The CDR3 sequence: CASSPDRVAGVSDTQYF. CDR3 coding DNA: TGTGCCAGCAGCCCCGATCGGGTTGCGGGAGTATCAGATACGCAGTATTTT.

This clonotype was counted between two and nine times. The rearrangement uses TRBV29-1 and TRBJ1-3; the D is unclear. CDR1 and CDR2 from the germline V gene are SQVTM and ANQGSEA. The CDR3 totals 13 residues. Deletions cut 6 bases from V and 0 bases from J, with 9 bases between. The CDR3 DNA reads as TGCAGCGTCAGAGTAATCTCTGGAAACACCATATATTTT. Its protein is CSVRVISGNTIYF.

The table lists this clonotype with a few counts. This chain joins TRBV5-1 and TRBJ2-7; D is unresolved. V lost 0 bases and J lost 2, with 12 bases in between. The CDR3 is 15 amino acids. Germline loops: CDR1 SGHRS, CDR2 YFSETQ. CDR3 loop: CASSLGQLVPYEQYF. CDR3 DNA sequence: TGCGCCAGCAGCTTGGGGCAGCTAGTCCCCTACGAGCAGTACTTC.